The 10 T cell receptor beta chains given below trace back to one sample, sequenced in a study of T-cell memory formation after mild COVID-19. TCRdb re-analysed the 5' RACE reads in MiXCR, keeping a single row per CDR3 protein. Of 450,000 or so distinct CDR3 sequences listed, 20% were seen once; the top ten hold roughly 8.4%. The sequencing input was PBMCs or a T cell subset sorted from them (not recorded which). All receptors come from an adult woman who had mild COVID-19 (a few samples of this study predate the infection). Cell type and time point are not known.

This clonotype occurred many times. The CDR3 sequence: CASSAPLLTPGQGDLNEQFF. In DNA form, the CDR3 reads TGTGCCAGCAGCGCTCCACTACTTACACCGGGACAGGGGGATCTCAATGAGCAGTTCTTC. This rearrangement joins TRBV7-8 to TRBJ2-1; the match to TRBD1 covers 11 bases. The CDR3 consists of 20 residues. Looked up from germline, CDR1 is SGHVS and CDR2 is FQNEAQ. V lost 5 bases, J lost 6 bases, and 21 bases stayed unmatched.

V is TRBV16 and J is TRBJ2-7; no firm D call. The length of the CDR3 is 16 residues. Germline V gene sequence: CDR1 KGHSY, CDR2 FQNENV. Trimming left V 2 bases short and J 2 bases short, with 16 bases between. CDR3 bases: TGTGCCAGCAGCCAAAGTTTTCCTACTACGACCTACGAGCAGTACTTC. Its protein is CASSQSFPTTTYEQYF.

V and J are TRBV20-1 and TRBJ2-3; a possible D gene is TRBD1 (6 bases). In germline, CDR1 is DFQATT, CDR2 SNEGSKA (reference sequence). The V end was cut by 3 bases, the J end by 1 base, with 14 bases between. The CDR3 spans 15 residues. CDR3 region: CSASSQGPRTDTQYF. For the CDR3, the DNA is TGCAGTGCTAGCTCGCAGGGGCCCCGCACAGATACGCAGTATTTT.

The rearrangement uses TRBV7-8 and TRBJ2-4; possibly TRBD2 for D (5 bases). Germline values: CDR1 SGHVS, CDR2 FQNEAQ. Trimming shortened V by 1 base and J by 6 bases, and 10 bases separated the two germline ends. There are 14 residues in the CDR3. CDR3 loop: CASSLGRRGNIQYF. The CDR3 coding sequence is TGTGCCAGCAGCTTAGGGCGACGGGGAAACATTCAGTACTTC.

The chain is built from TRBV11-2 and TRBJ2-7; either TRBD1 or TRBD2 may supply D (6 bases each). CDR1 and CDR2 from the germline V gene are SGHAT and FQNNGV. Trimming cost V 8 bases and J 3 bases, with 17 bases left between them. CDR3 size: 14 residues. In DNA form, the CDR3 reads TGTGCCAGCTTCGGGGGCTCGGAAGACTACGAGCAGTACTTC. It specifies CASFGGSEDYEQYF.

The chain links TRBV5-1 to TRBJ2-3; D perhaps matches TRBD2 (6 bases). Germline-derived CDR1 and CDR2 are SGHRS and YFSETQ. The CDR3 sequence is 12 residues long. V lost 3 bases and J 6 bases, leaving 8 bases between the germline ends. The CDR3 region has the DNA TGCGCCAGCAGCTCGGAGGGGGATACGCAGTATTTT. Translated: CASSSEGDTQYF.

The V call is TRBV20-1, the J call TRBJ1-1; D might be TRBD1 (6 bases). The germline gives CDR1 DFQATT, CDR2 SNEGSKA (reference sequence). This CDR3 has 10 amino acids. V lost 6 bases to trimming and J lost 8 bases, with 10 bases between them. CDR3 bases: TGCAGTGCGGGGACATCAGAAGCTTTCTTT. The encoded protein is CSAGTSEAFF.

The chain employs TRBV7-9 and TRBJ2-7, with 8 bases aligning to TRBD2. Germline V lookup: CDR1 SEHNR, CDR2 FQNEAQ (reference sequence). CDR3 size: 17 residues. Trimming removed 5 bases from V and 1 base from J; junction bases left unmatched: 13. CDR3 residues: CASSQGLAGGSSYEQYF. The DNA for the CDR3 is TGTGCCAGCAGCCAGGGACTGGCGGGAGGCTCGTCCTACGAGCAGTACTTC.

The chain combines TRBV12-3 or TRBV12-4 with TRBJ1-1, with 11 bases aligning to TRBD1. Unmatched junction bases numbered 6, after V lost 6 bases and J lost 0 bases. There are 16 residues in the CDR3. The CDR3 sequence: CASRWDRGSMNTEAFF. For the CDR3, the DNA is TGTGCCAGCAGATGGGACAGGGGGAGCATGAACACTGAAGCTTTCTTT.

V is TRBV7-8 and J is TRBJ1-4; 8 bases fit TRBD1. From germline, CDR1 is SGHVS and CDR2 FQNEAQ. This CDR3 spans 15 amino acids. V was clipped by 1 base and J by 4 bases; unmatched bases: 2. CDR3 sequence reads: CASSLGDRINEKLFF. The CDR3 DNA is TGTGCCAGCAGCTTAGGGGACAGGATTAATGAAAAACTGTTTTTT.